This T cell receptor (beta chain) derives from a study of Tregs in tolerant kidney transplant recipients. Study-wide results and limits: Tregs expanded with activated donor B cells seemed most donor-specific. For some patients, primers changed over time, blocking nucleotide-level comparison.

Note on this clone: Its matching antigen is unknown.

Unstimulated regulatory T cells (CD4+CD25+CD127-), CD4+CD25- non-regulatory cells, CD4 and CD8 cells were FACS-sorted from thawed PBMCs. Data came from immunoSEQ multiplex PCR; TCRdb stores just in-frame clones and leaves some out. The sample has about 77,000 clones, 95% to 98% seen once. V was shortened by 3 bases and J by 4 bases, with 10 bases between the two germline ends. The length of the CDR3 is 14 residues. Germline loops: CDR1 ENHRY, CDR2 SYGVKD. This sequence originates from a human donor who received a combined kidney and bone marrow transplant. The sequenced sample was CD4+ T cells from blood, obtained before the transplant. The V gene is TRBV10-3, the J gene TRBJ2-1; tentative D call: TRBD2 (5 bases). CDR3 nucleotide sequence: TGTGCCATCAGTGAACGTAGCGTTTACAATGAGCAGTTCTTC. Translation gives CAISERSVYNEQFF.